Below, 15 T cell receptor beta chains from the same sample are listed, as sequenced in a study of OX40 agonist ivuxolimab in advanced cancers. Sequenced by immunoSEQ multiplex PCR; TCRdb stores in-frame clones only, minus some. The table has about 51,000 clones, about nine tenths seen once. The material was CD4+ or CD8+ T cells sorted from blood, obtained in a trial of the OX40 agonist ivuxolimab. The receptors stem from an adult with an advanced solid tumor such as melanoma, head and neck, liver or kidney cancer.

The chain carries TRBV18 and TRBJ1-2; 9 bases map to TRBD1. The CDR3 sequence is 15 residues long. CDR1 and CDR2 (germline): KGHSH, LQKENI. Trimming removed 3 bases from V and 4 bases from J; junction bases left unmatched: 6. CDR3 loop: CASSPYGTGSYGYTF. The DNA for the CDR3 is TGTGCCAGCTCACCTTACGGGACAGGGAGCTATGGCTACACCTTC.

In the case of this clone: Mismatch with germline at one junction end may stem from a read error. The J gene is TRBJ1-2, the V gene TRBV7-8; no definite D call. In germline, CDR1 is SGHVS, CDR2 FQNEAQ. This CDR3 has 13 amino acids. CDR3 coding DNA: TGTGCCAGCAGCCTAGCCCGGGAGGATGGCTACACCTTC. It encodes CASSLAREDGYTF. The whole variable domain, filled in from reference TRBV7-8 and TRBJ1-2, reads GAGVSQSPRYKVAKRGQDVALRCDPISGHVSLFWYQQALGQGPEFLTYFQNEAQLDKSGLPSDRFFAERPEGSVSTLKIQRTQQEDSAVYLCASSLAREDGYTFGSGTRLTVV.

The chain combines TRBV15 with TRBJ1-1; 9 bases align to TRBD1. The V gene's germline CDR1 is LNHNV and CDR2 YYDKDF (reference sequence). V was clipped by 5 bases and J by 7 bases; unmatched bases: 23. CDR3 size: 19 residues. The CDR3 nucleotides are TGTGCCACCAGCGATCCCGGGACAGGGCAGCTCGGGGGCCACAGTGAAGCTTTCTTT. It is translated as CATSDPGTGQLGGHSEAFF.

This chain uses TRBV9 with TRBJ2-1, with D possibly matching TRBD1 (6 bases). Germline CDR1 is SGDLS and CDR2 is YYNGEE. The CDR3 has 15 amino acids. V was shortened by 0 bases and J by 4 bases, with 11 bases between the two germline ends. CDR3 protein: CASSVGGQLYNEQFF. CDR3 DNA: TGTGCCAGCAGCGTAGGAGGACAGCTATACAATGAGCAGTTCTTC.

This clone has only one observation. CDR3 loop: CASSSSGTARYNEQFF. In DNA, the CDR3 is TGTGCCAGCAGTTCCTCAGGGACAGCGCGCTACAATGAGCAGTTCTTC. V and J are TRBV28 and TRBJ2-1, with 7 nucleotides matching TRBD1. CDR1 MDHEN and CDR2 SYDVKM come from the germline V gene. Unmatched junction bases numbered 9, after V lost 4 bases and J lost 3 bases. The CDR3 totals 16 residues.

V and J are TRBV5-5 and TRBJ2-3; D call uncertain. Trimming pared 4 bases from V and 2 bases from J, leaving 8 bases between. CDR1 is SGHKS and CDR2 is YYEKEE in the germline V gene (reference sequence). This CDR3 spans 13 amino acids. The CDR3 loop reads CASSLSITDTQYF. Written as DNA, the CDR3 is TGTGCCAGCAGCCTCTCAATCACAGATACGCAGTATTTT. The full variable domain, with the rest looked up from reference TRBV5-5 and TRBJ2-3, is DAGVTQSPTHLIKTRGQQVTLRCSPISGHKSVSWYQQVLGQGPQFIFQYYEKEERGRGNFPDRFSARQFPNYSSELNVNALLLGDSALYLCASSLSITDTQYFGPGTRLTVL.

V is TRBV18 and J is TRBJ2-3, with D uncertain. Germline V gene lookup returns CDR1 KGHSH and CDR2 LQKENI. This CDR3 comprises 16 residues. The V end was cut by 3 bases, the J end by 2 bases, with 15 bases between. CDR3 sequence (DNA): TGTGCCAGCTCACCTGATAGGACCGCGGTCACAGATACGCAGTATTTT. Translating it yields CASSPDRTAVTDTQYF.

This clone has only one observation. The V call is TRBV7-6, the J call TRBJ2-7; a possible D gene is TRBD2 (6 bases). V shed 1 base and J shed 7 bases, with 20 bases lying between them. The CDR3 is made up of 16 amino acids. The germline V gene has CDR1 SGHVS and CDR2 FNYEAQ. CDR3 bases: TGTGCCAGCAGCTTAGGAGTTAGCCAGGCCGGAGGGGAGCAGTACTTC. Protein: CASSLGVSQAGGEQYF.

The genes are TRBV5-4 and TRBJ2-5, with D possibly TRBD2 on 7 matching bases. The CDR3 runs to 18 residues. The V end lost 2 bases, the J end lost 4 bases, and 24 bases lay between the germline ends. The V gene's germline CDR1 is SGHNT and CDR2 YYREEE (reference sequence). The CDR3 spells CASSFRQLTGGQGETQYF. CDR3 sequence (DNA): TGTGCCAGCAGCTTTCGACAGCTGACGGGGGGCCAAGGAGAGACCCAGTACTTC.

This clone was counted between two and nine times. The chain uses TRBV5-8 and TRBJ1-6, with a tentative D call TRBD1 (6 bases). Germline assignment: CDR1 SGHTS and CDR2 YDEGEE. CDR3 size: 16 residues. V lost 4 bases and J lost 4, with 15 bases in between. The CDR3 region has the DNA TGTGCCAGCAGCCAGTGGGGGGGCCCTTATAATTCACCCCTCCACTTT. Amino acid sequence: CASSQWGGPYNSPLHF.

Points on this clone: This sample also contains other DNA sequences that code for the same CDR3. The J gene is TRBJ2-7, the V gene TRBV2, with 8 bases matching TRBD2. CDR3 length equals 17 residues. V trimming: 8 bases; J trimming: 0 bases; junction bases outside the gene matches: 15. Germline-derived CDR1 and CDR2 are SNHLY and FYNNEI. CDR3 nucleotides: TGTGCCAGCCTCCGATCATTTACTAGCGGAAGCTCCTACGAGCAGTACTTC. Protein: CASLRSFTSGSSYEQYF.

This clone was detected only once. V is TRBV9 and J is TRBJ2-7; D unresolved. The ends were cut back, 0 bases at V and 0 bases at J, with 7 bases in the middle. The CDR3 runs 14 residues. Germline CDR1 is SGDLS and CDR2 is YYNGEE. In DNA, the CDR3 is TGTGCCAGCAGCGTAGGTGCCAGCTCCTACGAGCAGTACTTC. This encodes CASSVGASSYEQYF. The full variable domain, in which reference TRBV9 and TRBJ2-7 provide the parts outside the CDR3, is DSGVTQTPKHLITATGQRVTLRCSPRSGDLSVYWYQQSLDQGLQFLIQYYNGEERAKGNILERFSAQQFPDLHSELNLSSLELGDSALYFCASSVGASSYEQYFGPGTRLTVT.

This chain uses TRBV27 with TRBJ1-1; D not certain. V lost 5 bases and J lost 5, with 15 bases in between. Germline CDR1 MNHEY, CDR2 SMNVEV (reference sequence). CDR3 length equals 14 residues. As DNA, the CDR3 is TGTGCCAGCAGTAGGTCAGGCGCGGGGACTGAAGCTTTCTTT. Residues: CASSRSGAGTEAFF.

The chain's CDR3 is CASSSGGTGGVSGGTIYF. DNA of the CDR3: TGTGCCAGCAGTTCGGGTGGGACAGGGGGCGTTAGCGGGGGTACCATATATTTT. This chain links TRBV27 with TRBJ1-3, with 12 bases matching TRBD1. The germline gives CDR1 MNHEY, CDR2 SMNVEV (reference sequence). This CDR3 has 18 amino acids. V trimming: 4 bases; J trimming: 10 bases; junction bases outside the gene matches: 17.

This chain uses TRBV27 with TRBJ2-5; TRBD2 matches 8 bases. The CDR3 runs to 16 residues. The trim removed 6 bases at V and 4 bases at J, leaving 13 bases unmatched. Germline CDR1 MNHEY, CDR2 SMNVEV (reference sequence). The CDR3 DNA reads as TGTGCCAGCAGACACCAACCCGGGACTAGGGCAGAGACCCAGTACTTC. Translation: CASRHQPGTRAETQYF.